What follows are 27 T cell receptor beta chains derived from one specimen sequenced in a study of Ad26.COV2.S vaccination and SARS-CoV-2 variants. Sequencing used immunoSEQ multiplex PCR; TCRdb keeps in-frame clones, though not all of them. The sample lists 300,000 to 450,000 clones, around 92% occurring once. The sample in question was peripheral blood, obtained after recovery from COVID-19. Every receptor here comes from a human donor who had recovered from COVID-19.

The V call is TRBV3-1 (or the pseudogene TRBV3-2), the J call TRBJ2-7; D remains unclear. The V end lost 1 base, the J end lost 1 base, and 8 bases lay between the germline ends. Germline-derived CDR1 and CDR2 are LGHDT and YNNKEL (reference sequence). This CDR3 has 14 amino acids. The CDR3 nucleotides are TGTGCCAGCAGCCAAGCCGACCTTTCCTACGAGCAGTACTTC. This translates into CASSQADLSYEQYF.

The chain couples TRBV7-8 to TRBJ2-7; TRBD2 matches 7 bases. The V and J ends lost 1 base and 2 bases, in that order; junction bases with no gene match: 5. CDR1 SGHVS and CDR2 FQNEAQ come from the germline V gene. This CDR3 is built from 15 residues. This chain's CDR3 is CASSLGGGYPYEQYF. CDR3 in DNA: TGTGCCAGCAGCTTAGGCGGGGGATACCCCTACGAGCAGTACTTC.

Here the CDR3 reads CASSPGWVEAFF. DNA for the CDR3: TGTGCCAGTAGTCCCGGGTGGGTTGAAGCTTTCTTT. This chain connects TRBV19 to TRBJ1-1; no definite D call. Germline V gives CDR1 LNHDA, CDR2 SQIVND (reference sequence). This CDR3 is 12 amino acids long. V lost 5 bases, J lost 7 bases, and 11 bases lay in between. The full variable domain, rest sourced from reference TRBV19 and TRBJ1-1, is DGGITQSPKYLFRKEGQNVTLSCEQNLNHDAMYWYRQDPGQGLRLIYYSQIVNDFQKGDIAEGYSVSREKKESFPLTVTSAQKNPTAFYLCASSPGWVEAFFGQGTRLTVV.

The V call is TRBV9, the J call TRBJ2-2; D is uncertain. Trimming cost V 0 bases and J 1 base, with 10 bases left between them. The CDR3 is 16 residues long. Per the germline V gene, CDR1 is SGDLS and CDR2 is YYNGEE. DNA for the CDR3: TGTGCCAGCAGCGTAGAATCCGGAATGAACACCGGGGAGCTGTTTTTT. It translates to CASSVESGMNTGELFF.

Comment on this clone: Sequence at one end of the junction differs from germline and may be a read error. DNA for the CDR3: TGTGCTAGCAGCCTTAATCAGCCCCAGCATTTT. Residues: CASSLNQPQHF. The chain is built from TRBV7-7 and TRBJ1-5; unclear D gene. CDR1 is SSHAT, CDR2 FNYEAQ, per germline (reference sequence). CDR3 length: 11 residues.

The chain employs TRBV6-5 and TRBJ1-2, with D perhaps matching TRBD1 (5 bases). The germline CDR1 and CDR2 sequences are MNHEY and SVGAGI. V was pared by 2 bases and J by 2 bases, with 12 bases between. This CDR3 region has 15 residues. CDR3 protein: CASSYRQTTNYGYTF. CDR3 bases: TGTGCCAGCAGTTACCGACAGACCACAAACTATGGCTACACCTTC.

The rearrangement links TRBV7-9 to TRBJ1-2; the match to TRBD1 covers 9 bases. The CDR3 is 17 residues long. CDR1 is SEHNR, CDR2 FQNEAQ, per germline (reference sequence). With V trimmed by 5 bases and J by 3 bases, 13 bases remained unmatched. Written as DNA, the CDR3 is TGTGCCAGCAGCCTCTGGGGGGGACAGGGAACGGACTATGGCTACACCTTC. It is translated as CASSLWGGQGTDYGYTF.

This rearrangement joins TRBV6-5 to TRBJ1-4, with D uncertain. V lost 6 bases to trimming and J lost 4 bases, with 9 bases between them. The germline V gene encodes CDR1 MNHEY and CDR2 SVGAGI. The CDR3 is 13 amino acids. CDR3 in DNA: TGTGCCAGCAGCCCCGGAGTTAATGAAAAACTGTTTTTT. Encoded protein: CASSPGVNEKLFF.

The rearrangement links TRBV9 to TRBJ1-6; D is ambiguous. Trimming removed 4 bases at V and 0 bases at J, with 14 bases between. The CDR3 contains 17 residues. CDR1 is SGDLS, CDR2 YYNGEE, per germline. The CDR3 loop reads CASSPRGQSSYNSPLHF. The CDR3 DNA reads TGTGCCAGCAGCCCACGAGGCCAGAGCTCCTATAATTCACCCCTCCACTTT.

This clone turned up a few times. This chain links TRBV5-1 with TRBJ1-1, with D unclear. There are 14 residues in the CDR3. The germline V and J ends were trimmed by 0 bases and 4 bases, with 10 bases remaining between them. Germline V gene sequence: CDR1 SGHRS, CDR2 YFSETQ. CDR3 region: CASSLDRPGTEAFF. The DNA for the CDR3 is TGCGCCAGCAGCTTGGACAGACCCGGCACTGAAGCTTTCTTT.

The chain links TRBV21-1 to TRBJ1-1; no DNA check was done on the table's D call, TRBD1. TRBV21-1 constitutes a pseudogene. The CDR3 totals 10 residues. The CDR3 DNA reads as TGTGCCCGCCGGACAGCAGAAGCTTTCTTT. Encoded protein: CARRTAEAFF.

The rearrangement joins TRBV21-1 to TRBJ2-1. TRBV21-1 is classified as a pseudogene. CDR3 length: 14 residues. This chain's CDR3 is CASSKAPGGGQQFF. CDR3 sequence (DNA): TGTGCCAGCAGCAAAGCGCCAGGAGGGGGGCAACAGTTCTTC.

The rearrangement uses TRBV6-2 or TRBV6-3 and TRBJ2-7; D is perhaps TRBD2 (5 bases). The CDR3 covers 19 residues. Germline assignment: CDR1 MNHEY and CDR2 SVGEGT. V lost 0 bases and J 2 bases, leaving 23 bases between the germline ends. Here the CDR3 reads CASSYSIRPVRPGAYEQYF. In DNA, the CDR3 is TGTGCCAGCAGTTACTCGATTAGGCCCGTTCGACCCGGGGCCTACGAGCAGTACTTC.

The chain combines TRBV6-2 or TRBV6-3 with TRBJ2-7; 11 positions agree with TRBD1. CDR1 MNHEY and CDR2 SVGEGT come from the germline V gene. The CDR3 totals 17 residues. V trimming: 6 bases; J trimming: 3 bases; junction bases outside the gene matches: 13. This CDR3 is CASSPLFGQGASYEQYF. CDR3 nucleotide sequence: TGTGCCAGCAGCCCTCTTTTTGGACAGGGGGCTAGCTACGAGCAGTACTTC.

The chain has TRBV4-1 and TRBJ2-3; D ambiguous. The germline V gene has CDR1 MGHRA and CDR2 YSYEKL. V lost 3 bases and J 1 base, leaving 14 bases between the germline ends. This CDR3 has 16 amino acids. The CDR3 nucleotides are TGCGCCAGCAGCCATCAGTCCTCCCTAGGCACAGATACGCAGTATTTT. Its translation is CASSHQSSLGTDTQYF.

This chain connects TRBV5-1 to TRBJ2-3; TRBD1 matches at 7 bases. Trimming removed 2 bases from V and 1 base from J; junction bases left unmatched: 7. Germline V CDR1 and CDR2: SGHRS, YFSETQ. The CDR3 is 16 amino acids. As DNA, the CDR3 is TGCGCCAGCAGCTTCAGACAGGGAAGGGGCACAGATACGCAGTATTTT. Encoded protein: CASSFRQGRGTDTQYF.

The chain combines TRBV15 with TRBJ1-3; TRBD1 agrees at 8 bases. Germline V gene sequence: CDR1 LNHNV, CDR2 YYDKDF (reference sequence). After removal of 5 bases from V and 6 bases from J, the junction contained 6 bases not matched to a gene. The CDR3 has 14 residues. CDR3 in DNA: TGTGCCACCAGCCTAGACAGGGGAATAAACACCATATATTTT. This encodes CATSLDRGINTIYF.

This chain joins TRBV5-4 and TRBJ1-2; 7 nucleotides line up with TRBD1. Germline loops: CDR1 SGHNT, CDR2 YYREEE (reference sequence). After removal of 6 bases from V and 2 bases from J, the junction contained 10 bases not matched to a gene. The CDR3 contains 15 residues. CDR3 amino acids: CASTPQGIGNYGYTF. The CDR3 DNA sequence: TGTGCCAGCACCCCACAGGGGATTGGGAACTATGGCTACACCTTC.

The chain combines TRBV19 with TRBJ1-1, with TRBD1 matching over 8 bases. Trimming at V came to 3 bases and at J to 2 bases, leaving 5 bases not matched to a gene. The germline V gene has CDR1 LNHDA and CDR2 SQIVND (reference sequence). This CDR3 has 15 residues. The CDR3 DNA sequence: TGTGCCAGTAGTATTCAGGGGGCCTTAAACACTGAAGCTTTCTTT. This encodes CASSIQGALNTEAFF.

The V gene is TRBV6-5, the J gene TRBJ2-2; the D is unclear. This CDR3 spans 13 amino acids. The V gene lost 4 bases and the J gene lost 7 bases, with 10 bases spanning the gap. The V gene's germline CDR1 is MNHEY and CDR2 SVGAGI. The CDR3 here is CASSLRYLGELFF. The DNA of the CDR3 is TGTGCCAGCAGTTTGCGCTACCTCGGGGAGCTGTTTTTT.

The rearrangement joins TRBV19 to TRBJ1-3; D possibly corresponds to TRBD1 (6 bases). Trimming took 7 bases from V and 4 from J, leaving 14 bases between them. Per germline, CDR1 LNHDA and CDR2 SQIVND (reference sequence). This CDR3 has 14 residues. The CDR3: CASNKGGAGNTIYF. Here the CDR3 DNA reads TGTGCCAGTAACAAAGGGGGGGCCGGAAACACCATATATTTT.

V is TRBV15 and J is TRBJ1-3, with 10 bases lining up with TRBD1. From germline, CDR1 is LNHNV and CDR2 YYDKDF (reference sequence). Trimming removed 4 bases from V and 4 bases from J; junction bases left unmatched: 4. This CDR3 region has 15 residues. CDR3 sequence: CATSTGQGPGNTIYF. CDR3 DNA sequence: TGTGCCACCAGCACGGGACAGGGGCCCGGAAACACCATATATTTT.

V gene TRBV10-2 combines with J gene TRBJ1-1; the match to TRBD1 covers 8 bases. This CDR3 is built from 14 residues. Trimming removed 5 bases from V and 1 base from J; junction bases left unmatched: 3. Germline values: CDR1 WSHSY, CDR2 SAAADI. The CDR3 spells CASSPGTGNTEAFF. For the CDR3, the DNA is TGCGCCAGCAGTCCCGGGACAGGGAACACTGAAGCTTTCTTT.

J is TRBJ2-5 and V is TRBV19; 11 bases fit TRBD2. The CDR3 is 16 residues long. V shed 6 bases and J 0 bases; nucleotides not matched to a gene: 6. The V gene's germline CDR1 is LNHDA and CDR2 SQIVND (reference sequence). CDR3 amino acids: CASSTLAGGNQETQYF. CDR3 nucleotide sequence: TGTGCCAGTAGCACCCTAGCGGGGGGCAACCAAGAGACCCAGTACTTC.

The V call is TRBV7-6, the J call TRBJ2-3; no clear D. Germline CDR1 and CDR2: SGHVS and FNYEAQ. V dropped 5 bases and J dropped 2 bases, with 17 bases sitting between them. CDR3 length: 16 residues. CDR3 DNA sequence: TGTGCCAGCAGCCCACAGAGACGGAGAGCCACAGATACGCAGTATTTT. Its translation: CASSPQRRRATDTQYF.

J is TRBJ2-5 and V is TRBV4-3, with D tentatively TRBD2 (5 bases). CDR1 is LGHNA and CDR2 is YSLEER in the germline V gene. The CDR3 sequence is 17 residues long. Trimming removed 0 bases at V and 0 bases at J, with 14 bases between. The CDR3 sequence: CASSQDYPSRYQETQYF. The DNA of the CDR3 is TGCGCCAGCAGCCAAGATTACCCTAGCAGGTACCAAGAGACCCAGTACTTC.

A remark on this clone: Relative to the germline gene, one junction end is altered; a read error may explain this. This chain uses TRBV12-5 with TRBJ1-2; no clear D. Germline CDR1 and CDR2: LGHNT and FRNRAP. This CDR3 comprises 10 residues. The CDR3 region has the DNA TGTGCTAGTGGCCCCGCCCGGACCTCCTTC. This gives the protein CASGPARTSF.